This T cell receptor (beta chain) was identified during a study of response to subunit inactivated influenza vaccine. Study outcomes and limitations: With each seasonal influenza vaccination, the authors suggested, few new T cells are recruited.

TCRdb ran MiXCR on the RT-PCR reads and lists one entry per CDR3 protein. The sample has roughly 630,000 distinct CDR3 sequences; 13% to 15% are singletons. This clonotype was found a few times. What it recognizes is unknown. The CDR3 has 19 residues. The germline gives CDR1 LGHNA, CDR2 YSLEER. The ends were cut back, 0 bases at V and 0 bases at J, with 20 bases in the middle. The chain is built from TRBV4-3 and TRBJ1-1, with D possibly TRBD1 on 5 matching bases. This clonotype was sampled from a man aged 50 or older who received an inactivated influenza vaccine. The specimen was PBMCs from blood, collected 14 to 15 days before vaccination. The CDR3 spells CASSQEVGPNRWMNTEAFF. DNA of the CDR3: TGCGCCAGCAGCCAAGAGGTTGGGCCTAACAGGTGGATGAACACTGAAGCTTTCTTT.